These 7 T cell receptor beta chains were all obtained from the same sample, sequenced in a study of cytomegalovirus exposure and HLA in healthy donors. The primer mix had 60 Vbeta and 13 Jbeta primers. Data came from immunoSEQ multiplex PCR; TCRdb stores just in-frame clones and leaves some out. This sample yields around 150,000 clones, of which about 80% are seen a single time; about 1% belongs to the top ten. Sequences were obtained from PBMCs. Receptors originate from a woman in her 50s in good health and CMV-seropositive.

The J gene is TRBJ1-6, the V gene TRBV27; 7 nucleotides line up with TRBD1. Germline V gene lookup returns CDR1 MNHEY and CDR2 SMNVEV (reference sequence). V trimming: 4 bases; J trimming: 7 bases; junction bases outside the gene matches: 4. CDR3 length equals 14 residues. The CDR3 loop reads CASSWGQLNSPLHF. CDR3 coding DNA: TGTGCCAGCAGTTGGGGACAGCTAAATTCACCCCTCCACTTT.

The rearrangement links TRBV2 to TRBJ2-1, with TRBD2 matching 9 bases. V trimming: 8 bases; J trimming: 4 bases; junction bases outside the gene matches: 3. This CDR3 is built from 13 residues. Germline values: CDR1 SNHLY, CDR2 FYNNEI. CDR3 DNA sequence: TGTGCCAGCGCGGGAGGGCATTACAATGAGCAGTTCTTC. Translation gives CASAGGHYNEQFF.

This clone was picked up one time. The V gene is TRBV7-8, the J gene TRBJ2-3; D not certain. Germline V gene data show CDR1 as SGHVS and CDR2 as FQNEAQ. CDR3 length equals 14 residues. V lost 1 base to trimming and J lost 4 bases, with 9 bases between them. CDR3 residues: CASSLGPAADTQYF. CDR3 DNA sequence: TGTGCCAGCAGCTTAGGCCCCGCGGCAGATACGCAGTATTTT.

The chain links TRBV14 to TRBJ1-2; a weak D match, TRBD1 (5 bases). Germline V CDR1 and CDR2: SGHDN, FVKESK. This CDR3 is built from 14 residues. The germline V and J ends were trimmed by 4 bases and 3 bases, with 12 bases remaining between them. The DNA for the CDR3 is TGTGCCAGCAGCCTCGGAGGGGTGCACTATGGCTACACCTTC. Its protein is CASSLGGVHYGYTF.

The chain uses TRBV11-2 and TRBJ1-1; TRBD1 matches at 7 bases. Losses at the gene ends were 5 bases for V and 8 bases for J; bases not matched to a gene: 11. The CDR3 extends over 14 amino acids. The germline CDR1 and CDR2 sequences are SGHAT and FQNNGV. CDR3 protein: CASSHPMVTGEAFF. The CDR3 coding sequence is TGTGCCAGCAGCCACCCCATGGTGACAGGGGAAGCTTTCTTT.

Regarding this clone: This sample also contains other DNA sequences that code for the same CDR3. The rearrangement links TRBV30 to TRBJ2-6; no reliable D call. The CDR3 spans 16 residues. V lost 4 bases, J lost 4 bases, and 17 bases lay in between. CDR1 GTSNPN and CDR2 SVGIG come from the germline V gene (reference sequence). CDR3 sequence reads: CAWNPNRVRGANVLTF. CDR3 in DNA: TGTGCCTGGAATCCGAATCGGGTACGGGGGGCCAACGTCCTGACTTTC.

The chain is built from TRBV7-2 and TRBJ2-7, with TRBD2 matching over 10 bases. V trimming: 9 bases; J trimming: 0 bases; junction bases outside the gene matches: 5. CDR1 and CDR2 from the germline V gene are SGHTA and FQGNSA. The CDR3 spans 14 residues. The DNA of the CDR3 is TGTGCCAGTAGACTAGCGGGTTCCTCCTACGAGCAGTACTTC. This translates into CASRLAGSSYEQYF.